The source of this TCR beta chain is a study of cytomegalovirus exposure and HLA in healthy donors. Study-wide results and limits: Overall, approximately 150 TCR beta chains were annotated as cytomegalovirus-associated.

Germline CDR1 GTSNPN, CDR2 SVGIG (reference sequence). J lost 5 bases, V lost 0 bases, and 7 bases had no gene match. The CDR3 has 15 amino acids. The PCR contained 60 Vbeta and 13 Jbeta primers. Libraries were prepared by immunoSEQ multiplex PCR; TCRdb keeps only in-frame clonotypes and omits some of them. The repertoire holds 150,000 to 180,000 clones, with about 80% as singletons. Regarding this clone: The antigen is unknown. The sample has other DNA sequences that encode this CDR3 too.

The TCR originated in a man aged 30 to 39 in good health and CMV-seropositive. Sequencing input: PBMCs. The rearrangement uses TRBV30 and TRBJ2-5; 9 positions match TRBD2. This chain's CDR3 is CAWSVRLAGAETQYF. The CDR3 DNA reads TGTGCCTGGAGTGTGAGGTTAGCGGGAGCGGAGACCCAGTACTTC.